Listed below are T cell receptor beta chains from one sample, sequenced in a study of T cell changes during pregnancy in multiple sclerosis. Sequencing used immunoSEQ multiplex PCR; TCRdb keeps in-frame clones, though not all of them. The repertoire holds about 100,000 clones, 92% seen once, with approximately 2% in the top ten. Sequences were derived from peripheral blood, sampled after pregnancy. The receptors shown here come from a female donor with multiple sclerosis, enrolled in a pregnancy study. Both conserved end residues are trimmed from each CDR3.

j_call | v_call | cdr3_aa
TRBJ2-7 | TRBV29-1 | SATTSGSGYEQY
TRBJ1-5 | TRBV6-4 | ASSAPPRLTGNQPQH
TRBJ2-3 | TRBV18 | ASSLSTNTQY
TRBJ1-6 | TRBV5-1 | ASSSRGYNSPLH
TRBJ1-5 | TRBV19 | ASKRENSNQPQH
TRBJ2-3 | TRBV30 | AWSGGLHSTDTQY
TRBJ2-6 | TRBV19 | ASIEGNSGANVLT
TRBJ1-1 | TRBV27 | ASSLVQANTEAF
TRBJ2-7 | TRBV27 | ASSGSTSGSSYEQY
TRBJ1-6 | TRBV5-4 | ASSLAGTGGWSPLH
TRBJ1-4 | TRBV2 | ASPLIGGQGASNEKLF
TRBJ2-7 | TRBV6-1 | ASSDGQGASYEQY
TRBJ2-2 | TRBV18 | ASSPPVGTVAGELF
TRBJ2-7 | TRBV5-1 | ASSSSLRETSYEQY
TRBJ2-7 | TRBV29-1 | SVGGLAGEEQY
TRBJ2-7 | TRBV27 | ASSSLAGQGASYEQY
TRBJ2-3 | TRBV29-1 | SVEGRFTDTQY